Each of the 17 T cell receptor beta chains below was sequenced from the same sample in a study of blood T cells in healthy people across ages. A sample-barcoded 5' primer and a J-beta primer mix were used in a second PCR of about 6 to 11 cycles. TCRdb redid the calling of the 5' RACE reads with MiXCR, one entry per CDR3 protein. Of roughly 900,000 distinct CDR3 sequences listed, approximately 49% were seen once; the top ten hold roughly 12%. What was sequenced was blood. Every receptor here comes from a man aged 25 to 45 in good health.

This clonotype was counted a few times. The chain employs TRBV5-1 and TRBJ2-7; D might be TRBD2 (7 bases). With 3 bases removed from V and 3 bases from J, the gap between germline ends came to 10 bases. This CDR3 is built from 13 residues. CDR1 is SGHRS and CDR2 is YFSETQ in the germline V gene. CDR3 loop: CASSSGGYYEQYF. CDR3 nucleotide sequence: TGCGCCAGCAGCTCGGGGGGCTACTACGAGCAGTACTTC.

V is TRBV20-1 and J is TRBJ2-7, with no clear D. The germline CDR1 and CDR2 sequences are DFQATT and SNEGSKA (reference sequence). V gave up 4 bases and J gave up 3 bases, with 13 bases separating them. The CDR3 length is 13 residues. The CDR3 region has the DNA TGCAGTGCTACGGGCCCGGCTTTCTACGAGCAGTACTTC. Its translation: CSATGPAFYEQYF.

This clonotype was found a few times. A much larger clone differs from this one at a single base, so this may be a read error. The CDR3 protein is CSARVGKKNIQYF. For the CDR3, the DNA is TGCAGTGCTAGAGTCGGGAAAAAAAACATTCAGTACTTC. The chain joins TRBV20-1 to TRBJ2-4; maybe TRBD2 (5 bases). CDR3 length: 13 amino acids. Looked up from germline, CDR1 is DFQATT and CDR2 is SNEGSKA (reference sequence). The V end was cut by 1 base, the J end by 4 bases, with 8 bases between.

J is TRBJ2-5 and V is TRBV7-3; the D gene is possibly TRBD2 (7 bases). The CDR3 has 15 amino acids. Trimming left V 2 bases short and J 5 bases short, with 15 bases between. Germline V CDR1 and CDR2: SGHTA, FQGTGA. The CDR3 nucleotides are TGTGCCAGCAGCTTAGCGGGGGCCGGTAGGGAGACCCAGTACTTC. Residues: CASSLAGAGRETQYF. Combining the CDR3 with reference TRBV7-3 and TRBJ2-5 gives the whole variable domain GAGVSQTPSNKVTEKGKYVELRCDPISGHTALYWYRQSLGQGPEFLIYFQGTGAADDSGLPNDRFFAVRPEGSVSTLKIQRTERGDSAVYLCASSLAGAGRETQYFGPGTRLLVL.

This clonotype has more than one count but fewer than ten. This chain joins TRBV12-3 or TRBV12-4 and TRBJ2-1; 7 nucleotides line up with TRBD2. The CDR3 is made up of 15 amino acids. The ends lost 7 bases at V and 8 bases at J; junction bases unmatched: 14. The CDR3 reads CASTPFLAGGDEQFF. The DNA for the CDR3 is TGTGCCAGCACCCCCTTTTTAGCGGGTGGGGATGAGCAGTTCTTC.

This clonotype has a handful of counts. This rearrangement joins TRBV27 to TRBJ1-2; TRBD1 aligns across 7 bases. Germline V CDR1 and CDR2: MNHEY, SMNVEV (reference sequence). The junction had 15 bases not matched to a gene; V was cut back by 5 bases and J by 6 bases. The CDR3 is 16 amino acids. CDR3 sequence reads: CASSTQDRERGHGYTF. CDR3 bases: TGTGCCAGCAGTACCCAAGACAGGGAGAGAGGGCATGGCTACACCTTC.

This clonotype was observed a handful of times. This CDR3 is CASSFSGSVLRATQYF. The CDR3 bases are TGTGCCAGCAGCTTTTCGGGGTCAGTGCTAAGAGCGACCCAGTACTTC. The chain has TRBV11-3 and TRBJ2-5; tentatively, D is TRBD2 (5 bases). The length of the CDR3 is 16 residues. V lost 3 bases and J 7 bases, leaving 21 bases between the germline ends. The germline gives CDR1 SGHNT, CDR2 YENEEA.

This clonotype was counted a few times. The V and J genes are TRBV3-1 and TRBJ2-5; D gene ambiguous. Germline V gene data show CDR1 as LGHDT and CDR2 as YNNKEL (reference sequence). V dropped 3 bases and J dropped 8 bases, with 22 bases sitting between them. This CDR3 spans 16 amino acids. For the CDR3, the DNA is TGTGCCAGCAGCCAGCGGACGGGCGGCCAAAGAGAAACCCAGTACTTC. The encoded protein is CASSQRTGGQRETQYF.

This clonotype was recorded a few times. The chain links TRBV11-1 to TRBJ1-6; possibly TRBD1 for D (5 bases). Trimming removed 4 bases at V and 4 bases at J, with 8 bases between. The length of the CDR3 is 14 residues. The V gene's germline CDR1 is SGHAT and CDR2 FQDESV (reference sequence). The CDR3 region is CASSYRQYNSPLHF. The CDR3 DNA reads TGTGCCAGCAGCTACCGACAGTATAATTCACCCCTCCACTTT. Full variable domain (remainder filled in from reference TRBV11-1 and TRBJ1-6): EAEVAQSPRYKITEKSQAVAFWCDPISGHATLYWYRQILGQGPELLVQFQDESVVDDSQLPKDRFSAERLKGVDSTLKIQPAELGDSAMYLCASSYRQYNSPLHFGNGTRLTVT.

The gene calls are TRBV12-3 or TRBV12-4 and TRBJ2-7, with D possibly TRBD1 on 5 matching bases. V lost 5 bases, J lost 2 bases, and 10 bases lay in between. This CDR3 contains 13 residues. CDR3 sequence (DNA): TGTGCCAGCAGTACACAGGTAGCCTACGAGCAGTACTTC. Residues: CASSTQVAYEQYF.

In its sample, this clonotype was seen a few times. The chain is built from TRBV7-2 and TRBJ1-6; tentative D call: TRBD1 (6 bases). The length of the CDR3 is 16 residues. The germline V and J ends were trimmed by 5 bases and 9 bases, with 20 bases remaining between them. The germline gives CDR1 SGHTA, CDR2 FQGNSA. This chain's CDR3 is CASSVDDRLVVSPLHF. The CDR3 DNA sequence: TGTGCCAGCAGCGTCGACGACAGGCTCGTTGTTTCACCCCTCCACTTT.

The chain is built from TRBV7-2 and TRBJ2-7; 7 bases match TRBD1. Germline V gene sequence: CDR1 SGHTA, CDR2 FQGNSA. The CDR3 runs 15 residues. Trimming removed 7 bases from V and 2 bases from J; junction bases left unmatched: 11. CDR3 DNA: TGTGCCAGCACCGCGAGGGGGCAGGTCCCCTACGAGCAGTACTTC. Translating it yields CASTARGQVPYEQYF. The full variable domain, its missing parts supplied by reference TRBV7-2 and TRBJ2-7, is GAGVSQSPSNKVTEKGKDVELRCDPISGHTALYWYRQSLGQGLEFLIYFQGNSAPDKSGLPSDRFSAERTGGSVSTLTIQRTQQEDSAVYLCASTARGQVPYEQYFGPGTRLTVT.

The J gene is TRBJ2-7, the V gene TRBV7-2; 9 nucleotides match TRBD2. The DNA end is more similar to TRBJ2-5, so the J call may be wrong. The germline CDR1 and CDR2 sequences are SGHTA and FQGNSA. This CDR3 has 13 amino acids. This CDR3 reads CASGTSGLQTQYF. The CDR3 DNA sequence: TGTGCCAGCGGCACTAGCGGGCTACAGACCCAGTACTTC.

This chain uses TRBV27 with TRBJ2-3; the D is unclear. From germline, CDR1 is MNHEY and CDR2 SMNVEV (reference sequence). This CDR3 comprises 16 residues. V was trimmed by 5 bases and J by 0 bases, leaving 15 bases between them. The CDR3 region is CASSPLEYSSTDTQYF. CDR3 nucleotide sequence: TGTGCCAGCAGTCCTTTGGAATATTCTAGCACAGATACGCAGTATTTT.

The chain has TRBV21-1 and TRBJ2-1. TRBV21-1 represents a pseudogene. The CDR3 loop spans 8 amino acids. CDR3 amino acids: CASSGKFF. CDR3 nucleotide sequence: TGTGCCAGCAGCGGAAAGTTCTTC.

The V gene is TRBV4-1, the J gene TRBJ2-5, with D possibly matching TRBD2 (5 bases). The CDR3 contains 14 residues. V lost 4 bases, J lost 0 bases, and 9 bases lay in between. CDR1 and CDR2 (germline): MGHRA, YSYEKL. The CDR3 sequence is CASSRGLYQETQYF. CDR3 bases: TGCGCCAGCAGCCGAGGACTTTACCAAGAGACCCAGTACTTC.

As regards this clonotype: Germline is not matched at one junction end, which may reflect a read error. The chain carries TRBV12-3 or TRBV12-4 and TRBJ2-3; D possibly corresponds to TRBD1 (5 bases). This CDR3 contains 14 residues. The CDR3 protein is CASTLGARTDAQYF. In DNA, the CDR3 is TGTGCCAGCACCCTAGGGGCTAGAACAGATGCGCAGTATTTT.